The 12 T cell receptor beta chains presented below share a single source sample, sequenced in a study of T cell responses to AZD1222 COVID-19 vaccine. The table came from immunoSEQ multiplex PCR; TCRdb's copy has only in-frame clones and leaves some out. The data show some 120,000 clones, about 90% seen once. The sequencing here drew on peripheral blood, taken on day 0 of AZD1222 vaccination. These receptors originate from an adult in good health.

V gene TRBV3-1 (or the pseudogene TRBV3-2) combines with J gene TRBJ2-7, with TRBD2 identical over 9 bases. Trimming took 4 bases from V and 4 from J; bases not matched to a gene: 5. CDR1 is LGHDT and CDR2 is YNNKEL in the germline V gene (reference sequence). The CDR3 length is 14 residues. CDR3 region: CASSPEAGGYEQYF. CDR3 bases: TGTGCCAGCAGCCCAGAAGCGGGGGGATACGAGCAGTACTTC.

The V gene is TRBV28, the J gene TRBJ2-1; the D gene could be TRBD1 or TRBD2 (6 bases each). The CDR3 has 16 amino acids. Trimming removed 3 bases from V and 3 bases from J, with 15 bases in between. CDR1 and CDR2 (germline): MDHEN, SYDVKM. The CDR3 is CASSFSGARVYNEQFF. CDR3 DNA: TGTGCCAGCAGTTTTTCGGGGGCAAGGGTCTACAATGAGCAGTTCTTC.

This sequence joins TRBV28 and TRBJ2-5, with D possibly being TRBD1 (5 bases). The CDR3 is 17 residues long. V gave up 8 bases and J gave up 5 bases, with 27 bases separating them. Per the germline V gene, CDR1 is MDHEN and CDR2 is SYDVKM. The CDR3 DNA is TGTGCCAGCCAGGGCGTCCACTATGGTTATGGTAGGGAGACCCAGTACTTC. Its translation is CASQGVHYGYGRETQYF.

CDR3 in DNA: TGTGCCAGCTCACCAGCTGCCCTAGCGGGACAGTTCTTC. As protein: CASSPAALAGQFF. The J gene is TRBJ2-1, the V gene TRBV18, with 9 nucleotides matching TRBD2. The ends lost 2 bases at V and 13 bases at J; junction bases unmatched: 6. The CDR3 length is 13 residues. Germline lookup yields CDR1 KGHSH and CDR2 LQKENI.

The chain links TRBV28 to TRBJ2-1; 7 bases map to TRBD2. The CDR3 covers 16 residues. Losses at the gene ends were 0 bases for V and 6 bases for J; bases not matched to a gene: 8. Germline V gene lookup returns CDR1 MDHEN and CDR2 SYDVKM. DNA for the CDR3: TGTGCCAGCAGTTTATGGGGCGGGAGTTACAGCAATGAGCAGTTCTTC. Encoded protein: CASSLWGGSYSNEQFF.

The CDR3: CASSTGGTSGDNEQFF. The CDR3 DNA reads TGTGCCAGCAGCACAGGCGGGACTAGCGGGGACAATGAGCAGTTCTTC. The V gene is TRBV7-2, the J gene TRBJ2-1; 13 bases align to TRBD2. With V trimmed by 5 bases and J by 5 bases, 6 bases remained unmatched. CDR1 is SGHTA and CDR2 is FQGNSA in the germline V gene. The CDR3 sequence is 16 residues long.

The gene calls are TRBV6-5 and TRBJ1-2; 9 positions match TRBD1. CDR3 length: 13 residues. The germline V gene encodes CDR1 MNHEY and CDR2 SVGAGI. V lost 6 bases to trimming and J lost 4 bases; unmatched junction nucleotides: 3. In DNA form, the CDR3 reads TGTGCCAGCAGCGCGACAGGGGGCTATGGCTACACCTTC. Amino acid sequence: CASSATGGYGYTF.

The chain uses TRBV7-6 and TRBJ1-4; no reliable D call. The CDR3 has 15 amino acids. CDR1 and CDR2 from the germline V gene are SGHVS and FNYEAQ. With 5 bases removed from V and 3 bases from J, the gap between germline ends came to 13 bases. Written as DNA, the CDR3 is TGTGCCAGCAGCCCAACCCGGGAGGCTAATGAAAAACTGTTTTTT. Translating gives CASSPTREANEKLFF.

This sequence joins TRBV19 and TRBJ1-5; D unclear. The CDR3 runs to 16 residues. Germline V gives CDR1 LNHDA, CDR2 SQIVND (reference sequence). V was cut by 2 bases and J by 0 bases, with 11 bases left in between. The CDR3 DNA reads TGTGCCAGTAGTATAAATACAGATTATAGCAATCAGCCCCAGCATTTT. Protein sequence: CASSINTDYSNQPQHF.

Of note for this clone: A read error may account for a junction end that differs from germline. V gene TRBV5-4 combines with J gene TRBJ1-1, with 7 bases fitting TRBD1. The germline V gene has CDR1 SGHNT and CDR2 YYREEE (reference sequence). There are 14 residues in the CDR3. The CDR3 loop reads CASRRDRSNTAAFF. The CDR3 DNA follows: TGTGCCAGCAGGAGGGACAGATCGAACACTGCAGCTTTCTTT.

A single count supports this clone. The rearrangement joins TRBV9 to TRBJ1-3; D is uncertain. The CDR3 loop spans 17 amino acids. Germline assignment: CDR1 SGDLS and CDR2 YYNGEE. V lost 3 bases, J lost 5 bases, and 21 bases lay in between. CDR3 sequence (DNA): TGTGCCAGCAGCGCGGACTGGTCTGGGTCCAGAAGAAACACCATATATTTT. This codes for CASSADWSGSRRNTIYF.

The chain couples TRBV11-3 to TRBJ1-5, with 9 bases aligning to TRBD1. The CDR3 covers 19 residues. CDR1 is SGHNT and CDR2 is YENEEA in the germline V gene. J lost 7 bases, V lost 5 bases, and 21 bases had no gene match. The CDR3 loop reads CASSLPRDWGQGTIQPQHF. The CDR3 region has the DNA TGTGCCAGCAGCCTACCGAGAGATTGGGGACAGGGAACAATCCAGCCCCAGCATTTT.